This TCR beta chain originates from a study of blood T cells in healthy people across ages. Trimming shortened V by 1 base and J by 5 bases, and 17 bases separated the two germline ends. Per the germline V gene, CDR1 is SQVTM and CDR2 is ANQGSEA. CDR3 length: 15 residues. The authors ran a second PCR of roughly 6 to 12 cycles using a sample-barcoded 5' primer and a J-beta primer mix. TCRdb re-called the 5' RACE reads with MiXCR, one entry per CDR3 protein. The sample carries just under 550,000 distinct CDR3 sequences, under 30% recorded once. This sample also belongs to another study, concerning T cells of mothers and their children.

The sequence was collected from a boy between 10 and 17 years old in good health. This chain links TRBV29-1 with TRBJ1-2, with D unclear. The sequenced sample was blood. In nucleotides, the CDR3 is TGCAGCGTTGAAGGTTTGGGGAGCCCCGGTTATGGCTACACCTTC. Translating gives CSVEGLGSPGYGYTF. Full variable domain (remainder filled in from reference TRBV29-1 and TRBJ1-2): SAVISQKPSRDICQRGTSLTIQCQVDSQVTMMFWYRQQPGQSLTLIATANQGSEATYESGFVIDKFPISRPNLTFSTLTVSNMSPEDSSIYLCSVEGLGSPGYGYTFGSGTRLTVV.